This note documents a single T cell receptor (beta chain) sequence. This sample was included in a study of cytomegalovirus exposure and HLA in healthy donors. V lost 6 bases and J lost 0, with 15 bases in between. The CDR3 is made up of 16 amino acids. Germline loops: CDR1 SGHTA, CDR2 FQGNSA. It was with 60 Vbeta and 13 Jbeta primers that the PCR ran. Generated by immunoSEQ multiplex PCR, the TCRdb table keeps only in-frame clones and is missing some. The sample comprises 160,000 or so clones, over 75% of which are singletons, and 1% to 1.5% rests with the top ten. The rearrangement joins TRBV7-2 to TRBJ1-3; no definite D call. This TCR was sampled from a man between 45 and 60 years old in good health and CMV-seropositive. Sequencing was done on a sample of PBMCs. The CDR3 protein is CASSLGSGFSGNTIYF. The CDR3 coding sequence is TGTGCCAGCAGTCTAGGGTCGGGGTTCTCTGGAAACACCATATATTTT.